Reported below is one T cell receptor beta chain. The antigen remains unidentified. CDR3 length equals 16 residues. Germline-derived CDR1 and CDR2 are MGHDK and SYGVNS. The record originates from a study of CD8+CD57+ T cells in acquired aplastic anemia. Study at large: On average, sorted CD4+ and CD8+ cells gave roughly 2.9 ug of DNA. There were about 10.8 million reads, on average, for CD4+ cells from healthy donors. Study results and limitations: Significant differences in CD8+ Simpson's diversity were not observed between patients and controls. There were some 30 CD8+ CDR3 sequences that occurred in both patients and controls.

Genomic DNA, serving as template, underwent TCR beta VDJ and CDR3 profiling. Each CDR3 protein is one row after TCRdb ran MiXCR on the reads. The sample includes hundreds of thousands of distinct CDR3 sequences, approximately 70% of them seen just once. The clonotype originates from a human donor in good health, serving as a control. Sequencing input: sorted CD4+, CD8+, or CD8+CD57+ T cells (not recorded which) from PBMCs. This chain links TRBV25-1 with TRBJ2-2, with D hard to call. CDR3 sequence: CASSAAPRGYTGELFF. Written as DNA, the CDR3 is TGTGCTAGTAGTGCTGCACCGCGAGGTTACACCGGGGAGCTGTTTTTT.